This is a list of T cell receptor beta chains from one sample in a study of cytomegalovirus exposure and HLA in healthy donors. Clones were sequenced by immunoSEQ multiplex PCR, and TCRdb holds only the in-frame ones, with some missing. The data contain about 140,000 clones, roughly 90% of them singletons. The sequenced material came from PBMCs. These receptors originate from a man aged 18-30 years in good health and CMV-seronegative. CDR3s include the opening cysteine and the closing phenylalanine or tryptophan. The order of the fields is V gene, clone size, J gene, D gene, CDR3 protein, CDR3 DNA. A D gene is named only where the DNA matches it firmly. Rows may omit the clone size; those that give it use once, few, many or a size class.

TRBV12-5	.	TRBJ1-1	.	CASALGQMNTEAFF	TGTGCTAGTGCCCTCGGACAGATGAACACTGAAGCTTTCTTT
TRBV19	.	TRBJ2-2	.	CASSITAAGGELFF	TGTGCCAGTAGTATAACGGCAGCGGGCGGGGAGCTGTTTTTT
TRBV15	.	TRBJ1-6	TRBD1	CATSGQRTGGGSPLHF	TGTGCCACCAGCGGCCAGCGGACAGGGGGAGGATCACCCCTCCACTTT
TRBV5-1	once	TRBJ2-1	.	CASSLAGSSYNEQFF	TGCGCCAGCAGCTTGGCGGGGAGCTCCTACAATGAGCAGTTCTTC
TRBV19	.	TRBJ1-5	.	CASSVGGLAQPQHF	TGTGCCAGTAGTGTCGGGGGGCTAGCCCAGCCCCAGCATTTT
TRBV30	.	TRBJ2-3	.	CAWSTTHGGTSTDTQYF	TGTGCCTGGAGCACTACCCACGGGGGTACTAGCACAGATACGCAGTATTTT
TRBV4-2	.	TRBJ1-6	TRBD1	CASSQEGGGNSPLHF	TGTGCCAGCAGCCAAGAAGGAGGGGGCAATTCACCCCTCCACTTT
TRBV6-1	.	TRBJ1-1	TRBD1	CAGWTGAEAFF	TGTGCCGGCTGGACAGGTGCTGAAGCTTTCTTT
TRBV27	.	TRBJ1-1	.	CASSYRVPTLNTEAFF	TGTGCCAGCAGCTACAGGGTCCCTACCTTGAACACTGAAGCTTTCTTT
TRBV9	.	TRBJ1-1	.	CASSVSGTMNTEAFF	TGTGCCAGCAGCGTTAGCGGCACCATGAACACTGAAGCTTTCTTT
TRBV7-2	.	TRBJ2-4	TRBD2	CASSPPSGGKNIQYF	TGTGCCAGCAGCCCGCCCAGCGGGGGCAAAAACATTCAGTACTTC
TRBV11-2	once	TRBJ2-7	TRBD2	CASSETSGEPYEQYF	TGTGCCAGCAGCGAGACTAGCGGGGAACCCTACGAGCAGTACTTC
TRBV18	.	TRBJ2-3	.	CASSGLGATDTQYF	TGTGCCAGCTCGGGGCTTGGCGCGACAGATACGCAGTATTTT
TRBV6-5	.	TRBJ1-1	.	CASAFTDMNTEAFF	TGTGCCTCAGCATTTACCGACATGAACACTGAAGCTTTCTTT
TRBV11-3	.	TRBJ2-5	TRBD2	CASSTGLAKTQYF	TGTGCCAGCAGCACGGGACTAGCGAAGACCCAGTACTTC
TRBV5-1	.	TRBJ1-2	.	CASSHRSPPYYGYTF	TGCGCCAGCAGTCACAGATCCCCCCCTTACTATGGCTACACCTTC
TRBV4-3	.	TRBJ1-1	.	CASSQDSGSREAFF	TGCGCCAGCAGCCAAGACTCGGGGTCTAGAGAAGCTTTCTTT
TRBV6-5	.	TRBJ1-4	TRBD1	CASSYGPTGVDEKLFF	TGTGCCAGCAGTTACGGGCCCACAGGGGTGGATGAAAAACTGTTTTTT
TRBV9	.	TRBJ2-6	.	CASSVWRASSGANVLTF	TGTGCCAGCAGCGTATGGAGGGCGAGCTCTGGGGCCAACGTCCTGACTTTC
TRBV6-4	few	TRBJ2-6	TRBD1	CASSDGQGSGANVLTF	TGTGCCAGCAGTGACGGACAGGGGTCTGGGGCCAACGTCCTGACTTTC
TRBV5-1	.	TRBJ1-4	TRBD1	CASSTDREEKLFF	TGCGCCAGCAGCACCGACAGGGAGGAAAAACTGTTTTTT
TRBV5-1	.	TRBJ2-1	TRBD2	CASSRTSGGPRGYNEQFF	TGCGCCAGCAGCCGGACTAGCGGGGGGCCGAGGGGCTACAATGAGCAGTTCTTC
TRBV6-5	.	TRBJ1-1	.	CASSRTGRNTEAFF	TGTGCCAGCAGCCGCACAGGGAGGAACACTGAAGCTTTCTTT